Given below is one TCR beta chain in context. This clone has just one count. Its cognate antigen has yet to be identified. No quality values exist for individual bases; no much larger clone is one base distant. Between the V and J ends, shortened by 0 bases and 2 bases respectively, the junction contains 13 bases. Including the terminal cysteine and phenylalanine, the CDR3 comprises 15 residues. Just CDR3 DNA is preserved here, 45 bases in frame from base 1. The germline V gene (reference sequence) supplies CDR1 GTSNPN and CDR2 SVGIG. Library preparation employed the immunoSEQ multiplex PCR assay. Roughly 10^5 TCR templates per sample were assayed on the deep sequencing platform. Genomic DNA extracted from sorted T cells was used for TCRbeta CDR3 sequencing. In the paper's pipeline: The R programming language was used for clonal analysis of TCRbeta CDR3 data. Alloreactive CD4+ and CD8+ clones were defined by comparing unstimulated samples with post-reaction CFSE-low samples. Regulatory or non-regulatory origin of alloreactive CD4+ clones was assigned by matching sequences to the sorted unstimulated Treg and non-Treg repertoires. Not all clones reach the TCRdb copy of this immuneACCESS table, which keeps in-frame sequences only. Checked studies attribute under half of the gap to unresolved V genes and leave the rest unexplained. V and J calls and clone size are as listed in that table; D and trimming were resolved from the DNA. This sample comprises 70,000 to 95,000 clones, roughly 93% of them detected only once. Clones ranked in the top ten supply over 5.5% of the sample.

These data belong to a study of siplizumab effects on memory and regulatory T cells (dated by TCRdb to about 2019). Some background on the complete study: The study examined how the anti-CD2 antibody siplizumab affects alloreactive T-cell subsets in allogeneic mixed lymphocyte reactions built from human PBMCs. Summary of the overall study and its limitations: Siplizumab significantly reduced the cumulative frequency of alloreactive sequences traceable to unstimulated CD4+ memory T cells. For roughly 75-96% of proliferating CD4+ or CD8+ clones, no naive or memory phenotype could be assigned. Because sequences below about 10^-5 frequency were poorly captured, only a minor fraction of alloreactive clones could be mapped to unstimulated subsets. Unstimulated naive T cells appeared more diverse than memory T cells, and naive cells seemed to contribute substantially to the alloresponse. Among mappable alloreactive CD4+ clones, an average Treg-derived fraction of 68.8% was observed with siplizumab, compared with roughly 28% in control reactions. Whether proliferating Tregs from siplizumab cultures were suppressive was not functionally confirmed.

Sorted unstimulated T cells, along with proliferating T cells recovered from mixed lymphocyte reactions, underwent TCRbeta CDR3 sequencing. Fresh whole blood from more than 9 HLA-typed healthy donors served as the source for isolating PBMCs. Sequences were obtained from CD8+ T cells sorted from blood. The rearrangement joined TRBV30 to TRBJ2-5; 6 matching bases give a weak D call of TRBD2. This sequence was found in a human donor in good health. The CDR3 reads CAWSVMAGMQETQYF. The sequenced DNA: TGTGCCTGGAGTGTAATGGCGGGGATGCAAGAGACCCAGTACTTC.